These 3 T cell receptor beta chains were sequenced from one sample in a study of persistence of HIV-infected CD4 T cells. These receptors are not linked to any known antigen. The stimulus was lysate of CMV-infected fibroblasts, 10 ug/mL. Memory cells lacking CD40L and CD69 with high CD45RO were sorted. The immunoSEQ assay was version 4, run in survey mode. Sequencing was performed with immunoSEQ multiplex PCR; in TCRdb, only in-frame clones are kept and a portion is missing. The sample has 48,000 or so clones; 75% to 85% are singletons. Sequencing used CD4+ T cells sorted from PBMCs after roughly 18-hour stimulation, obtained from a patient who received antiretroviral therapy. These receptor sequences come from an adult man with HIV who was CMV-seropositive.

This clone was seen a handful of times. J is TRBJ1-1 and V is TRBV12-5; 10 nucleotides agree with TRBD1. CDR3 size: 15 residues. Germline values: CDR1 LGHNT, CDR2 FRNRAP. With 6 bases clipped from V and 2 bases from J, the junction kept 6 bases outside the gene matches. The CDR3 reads CASGPGQGLNTEAFF. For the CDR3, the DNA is TGTGCTAGTGGCCCGGGACAGGGGTTAAACACTGAAGCTTTCTTT.

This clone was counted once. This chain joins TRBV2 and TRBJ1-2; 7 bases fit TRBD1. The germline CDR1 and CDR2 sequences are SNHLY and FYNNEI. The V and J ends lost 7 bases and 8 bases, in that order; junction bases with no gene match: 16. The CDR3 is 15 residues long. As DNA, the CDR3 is TGTGCCAGCACCAAGTCCCGGGACAGATCGGGGGGCTACACCTTC. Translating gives CASTKSRDRSGGYTF.

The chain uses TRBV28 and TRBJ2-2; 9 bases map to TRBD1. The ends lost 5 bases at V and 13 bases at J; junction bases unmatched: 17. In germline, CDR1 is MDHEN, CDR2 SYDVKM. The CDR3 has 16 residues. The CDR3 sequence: CASSPWRAQGARVLFF. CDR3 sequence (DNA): TGTGCCAGCAGTCCCTGGAGAGCACAGGGGGCGCGCGTGCTGTTTTTT.